This TCR beta chain stems from a study of control samples from healthy donors and cancer patients. The V end lost 1 base, the J end lost 3 bases, and 4 bases lay between the germline ends. This CDR3 contains 13 residues. Germline V lookup: CDR1 SEHNR, CDR2 FQNEAQ (reference sequence). Here immunoSEQ multiplex PCR was the method, and the copy in TCRdb shows in-frame clones only, minus some. The repertoire holds roughly 100,000 clones, with roughly 91% as singletons. The receptor comes from a man aged 60 to 69 with lung cancer. Sequencing input: PBMCs. This chain connects TRBV7-9 to TRBJ1-5; D gene ambiguous. The CDR3 loop is CASSLDINQPQHF. CDR3 sequence (DNA): TGTGCCAGCAGCTTAGACATCAATCAGCCCCAGCATTTT. Supplemented by reference TRBV7-9 and TRBJ1-5, the full variable domain reads DTGVSQNPRHKITKRGQNVTFRCDPISEHNRLYWYRQTLGQGPEFLTYFQNEAQLEKSRLLSDRFSAERPKGSFSTLEIQRTEQGDSAMYLCASSLDINQPQHFGDGTRLSIL.